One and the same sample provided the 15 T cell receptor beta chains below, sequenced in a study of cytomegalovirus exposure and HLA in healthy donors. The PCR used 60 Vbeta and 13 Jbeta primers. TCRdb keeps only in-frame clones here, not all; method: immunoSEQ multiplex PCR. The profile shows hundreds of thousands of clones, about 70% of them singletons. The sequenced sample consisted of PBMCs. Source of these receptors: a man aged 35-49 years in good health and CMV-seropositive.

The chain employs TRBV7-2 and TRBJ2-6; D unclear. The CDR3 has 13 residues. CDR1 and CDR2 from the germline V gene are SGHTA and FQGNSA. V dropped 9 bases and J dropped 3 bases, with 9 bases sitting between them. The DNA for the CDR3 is TGTGCCAGTTCTCTCGGTGGGGCCAACGTCCTGACTTTC. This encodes CASSLGGANVLTF. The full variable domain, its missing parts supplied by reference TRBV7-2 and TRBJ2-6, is GAGVSQSPSNKVTEKGKDVELRCDPISGHTALYWYRQSLGQGLEFLIYFQGNSAPDKSGLPSDRFSAERTGGSVSTLTIQRTQQEDSAVYLCASSLGGANVLTFGAGSRLTVL.

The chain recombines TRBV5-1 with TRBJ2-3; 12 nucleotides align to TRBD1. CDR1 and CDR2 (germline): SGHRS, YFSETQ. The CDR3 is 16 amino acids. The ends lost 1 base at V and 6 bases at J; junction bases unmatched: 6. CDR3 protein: CASSLLGQGALDTQYF. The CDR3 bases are TGCGCCAGCAGCTTGTTGGGACAGGGGGCTTTGGATACGCAGTATTTT.

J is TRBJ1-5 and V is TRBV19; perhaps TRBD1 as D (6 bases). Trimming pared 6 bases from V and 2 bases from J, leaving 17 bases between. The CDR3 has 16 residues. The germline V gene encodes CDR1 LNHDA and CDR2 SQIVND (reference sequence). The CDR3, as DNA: TGTGCCAGTAGGAGCGGGAGGGGGGCGGGCAATCAGCCCCAGCATTTT. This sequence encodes CASRSGRGAGNQPQHF.

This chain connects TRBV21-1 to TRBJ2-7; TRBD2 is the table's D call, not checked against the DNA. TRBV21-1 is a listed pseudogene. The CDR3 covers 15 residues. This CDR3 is CASSKGRGKTCEQYF. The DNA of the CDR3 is TGTGCCAGCAGCAAAGGTCGGGGAAAAACTTGCGAGCAGTACTTC.

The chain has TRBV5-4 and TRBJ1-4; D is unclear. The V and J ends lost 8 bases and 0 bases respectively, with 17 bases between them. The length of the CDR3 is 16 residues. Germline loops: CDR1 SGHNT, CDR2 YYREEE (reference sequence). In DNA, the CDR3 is TGTGCCAGTGGGAGAGGAGACCTTGCAACTAATGAAAAACTGTTTTTT. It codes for CASGRGDLATNEKLFF.

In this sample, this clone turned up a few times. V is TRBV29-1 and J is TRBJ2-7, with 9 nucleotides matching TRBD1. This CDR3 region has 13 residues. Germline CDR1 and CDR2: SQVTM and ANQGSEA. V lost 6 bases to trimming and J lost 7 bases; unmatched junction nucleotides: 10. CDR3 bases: TGCAGCGTCACCGGGACAGGGTCTGGGGAGCAGTACTTC. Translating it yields CSVTGTGSGEQYF.

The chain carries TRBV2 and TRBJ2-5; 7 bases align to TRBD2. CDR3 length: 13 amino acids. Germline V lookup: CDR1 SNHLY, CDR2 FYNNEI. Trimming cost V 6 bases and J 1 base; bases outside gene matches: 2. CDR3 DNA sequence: TGTGCCAGCAGGGGACTAATCCAAGAGACCCAGTACTTC. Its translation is CASRGLIQETQYF.

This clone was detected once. The CDR3: CASSGGSGTDTQYF. The CDR3, as DNA: TGCGCCAGCAGTGGGGGGTCGGGCACAGATACGCAGTATTTT. The chain carries TRBV5-1 and TRBJ2-3; perhaps TRBD2 as D (6 bases). CDR1 is SGHRS, CDR2 YFSETQ, per germline. The ends were cut back, 5 bases at V and 1 base at J, with 11 bases in the middle. The CDR3 has 14 residues.

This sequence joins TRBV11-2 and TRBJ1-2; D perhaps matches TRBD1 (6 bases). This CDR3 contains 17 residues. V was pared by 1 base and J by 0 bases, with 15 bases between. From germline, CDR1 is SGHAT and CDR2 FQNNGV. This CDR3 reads CASSLVARGKANYGYTF. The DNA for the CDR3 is TGTGCCAGCAGCTTAGTTGCCAGGGGAAAGGCTAACTATGGCTACACCTTC.

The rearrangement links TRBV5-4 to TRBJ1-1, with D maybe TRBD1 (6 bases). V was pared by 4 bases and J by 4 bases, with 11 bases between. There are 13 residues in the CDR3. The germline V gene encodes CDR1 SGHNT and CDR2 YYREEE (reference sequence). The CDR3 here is CASSPGQRTEAFF. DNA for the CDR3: TGTGCCAGCAGCCCTGGACAGCGCACTGAAGCTTTCTTT.

The CDR3: CASRGRVVTEAFF. Written as DNA, the CDR3 is TGTGCCAGCCGAGGGAGGGTGGTCACTGAAGCTTTCTTT. This sequence joins TRBV2 and TRBJ1-1; unclear D gene. V shed 8 bases and J shed 4 bases, with 14 bases lying between them. The CDR3 consists of 13 residues. CDR1 and CDR2 from the germline V gene are SNHLY and FYNNEI.

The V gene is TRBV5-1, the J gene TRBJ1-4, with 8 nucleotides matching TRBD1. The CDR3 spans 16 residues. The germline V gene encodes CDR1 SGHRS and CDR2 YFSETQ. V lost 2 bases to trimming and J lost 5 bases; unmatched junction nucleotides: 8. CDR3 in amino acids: CASSFQGQGSNEKLFF. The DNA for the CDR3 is TGCGCCAGCAGCTTCCAAGGACAGGGCTCCAATGAAAAACTGTTTTTT.

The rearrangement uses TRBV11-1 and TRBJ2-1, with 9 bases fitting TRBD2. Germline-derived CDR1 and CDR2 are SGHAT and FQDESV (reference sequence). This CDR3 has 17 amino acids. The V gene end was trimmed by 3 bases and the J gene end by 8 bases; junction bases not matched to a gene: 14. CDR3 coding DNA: TGTGCCAGCAGCTTGGGCAGCGCGGCGGGGGGGCTCGATGAGCAGTTCTTC. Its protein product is CASSLGSAAGGLDEQFF.

CDR3 amino acids: CASSFAGANVLTF. The CDR3 DNA follows: TGTGCCAGCAGCTTCGCTGGGGCCAACGTCCTGACTTTC. The V gene is TRBV7-2, the J gene TRBJ2-6; D is unresolved. Per germline, CDR1 SGHTA and CDR2 FQGNSA. The CDR3 extends over 13 amino acids. Trimming took off 3 bases at V and 2 bases at J, with 2 bases between the two ends.

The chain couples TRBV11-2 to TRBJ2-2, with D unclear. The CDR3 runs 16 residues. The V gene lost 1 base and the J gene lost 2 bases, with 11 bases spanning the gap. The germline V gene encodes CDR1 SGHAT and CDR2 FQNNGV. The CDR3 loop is CASSLGLGINTGELFF. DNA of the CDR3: TGTGCCAGCAGCTTAGGCCTGGGCATTAACACCGGGGAGCTGTTTTTT.